Below, 15 T cell receptor beta chains from the same sample are listed, as sequenced in a study of glioma-infiltrating T cells after dendritic cell vaccination. Sequenced by immunoSEQ multiplex PCR; TCRdb stores in-frame clones only, minus some. The table records over 600 clones, roughly 87% of them present only once. This sample comprised tumor tissue, obtained before dendritic cell vaccination. The receptors stem from a human donor with glioblastoma.

The rearrangement uses TRBV7-2 and TRBJ2-5; TRBD2 agrees at 7 bases. V shed 7 bases and J 4 bases; nucleotides not matched to a gene: 12. The CDR3 is 15 residues long. Germline CDR1 is SGHTA and CDR2 is FQGNSA. The DNA of the CDR3 is TGTGCCAGCACCTACCAAGCGGGGAGGGGAGAGACCCAGTACTTC. This translates into CASTYQAGRGETQYF.

V is TRBV11-2 and J is TRBJ1-1; D gene ambiguous. V was cut by 2 bases and J by 4 bases, with 17 bases left in between. CDR3 size: 16 residues. The germline CDR1 and CDR2 sequences are SGHAT and FQNNGV. The CDR3 is CASSLLWQASSTEAFF. The CDR3 coding sequence is TGTGCCAGCAGCTTATTATGGCAGGCATCCAGCACTGAAGCTTTCTTT.

CDR3 sequence: CASSDEGQGKSYEQYF. The CDR3 coding sequence is TGTGCCAGCAGTGACGAGGGACAGGGGAAGAGCTACGAGCAGTACTTC. This chain uses TRBV6-1 with TRBJ2-7, with TRBD1 matching 10 bases. V lost 3 bases to trimming and J lost 3 bases; unmatched junction nucleotides: 8. Germline lookup yields CDR1 MNHNS and CDR2 SASEGT. The CDR3 totals 16 residues.

The gene calls are TRBV2 and TRBJ1-2; D possibly corresponds to TRBD1 (5 bases). The CDR3 contains 14 residues. Looked up from germline, CDR1 is SNHLY and CDR2 is FYNNEI. V was pared by 6 bases and J by 4 bases, with 15 bases between. CDR3: CASRGAGLSYGYTF. In DNA form, the CDR3 reads TGTGCCAGCAGAGGGGCAGGATTAAGCTATGGCTACACCTTC.

The chain employs TRBV2 and TRBJ1-1; unclear D gene. V was clipped by 7 bases and J by 11 bases, with 17 bases between them. CDR1 SNHLY and CDR2 FYNNEI come from the germline V gene. The CDR3 extends over 12 amino acids. The CDR3 nucleotides are TGTGCCAGCAAGCCCTTTAGGGAGGCGGCTTTCTTT. Its protein is CASKPFREAAFF. Filled out from reference TRBV2 and TRBJ1-1, the complete variable domain reads EPEVTQTPSHQVTQMGQEVILRCVPISNHLYFYWYRQILGQKVEFLVSFYNNEISEKSEIFDDQFSVERPDGSNFTLKIRSTKLEDSAMYFCASKPFREAAFFGQGTRLTVV.

The chain recombines TRBV19 with TRBJ1-5; D uncertain. The CDR3 loop spans 15 amino acids. CDR1 is LNHDA, CDR2 SQIVND, per germline (reference sequence). V was cut by 8 bases and J by 0 bases, with 14 bases left in between. CDR3 DNA sequence: TGTGCCAGTGGTAGCACGCACAATAGCAATCAGCCCCAGCATTTT. Translated, it gives CASGSTHNSNQPQHF.

The gene calls are TRBV5-1 and TRBJ1-4; 9 positions agree with TRBD1. The germline gives CDR1 SGHRS, CDR2 YFSETQ. After removal of 2 bases from V and 8 bases from J, the junction contained 4 bases not matched to a gene. This CDR3 has 14 residues. The CDR3 DNA reads TGCGCCAGCAGCTTTGGACAGGGGAGGGAAAAACTGTTTTTT. As protein: CASSFGQGREKLFF.

The J gene is TRBJ2-2, the V gene TRBV27, with TRBD2 matching 11 bases. J lost 8 bases, V lost 3 bases, and 5 bases had no gene match. Germline V lookup: CDR1 MNHEY, CDR2 SMNVEV (reference sequence). The CDR3 length is 15 residues. CDR3 coding DNA: TGTGCCAGCAGTTTTGAGACTAGCGGGATGGGGGAGCTGTTTTTT. This gives the protein CASSFETSGMGELFF.

The genes are TRBV15 and TRBJ1-6, with D unresolved. V gave up 0 bases and J gave up 7 bases, with 13 bases separating them. CDR1 is LNHNV and CDR2 is YYDKDF in the germline V gene (reference sequence). This CDR3 is 16 amino acids long. The CDR3 bases are TGTGCCACCAGCAGAGATTCGGGTCCGTCGAATTCACCCCTCCACTTT. Protein sequence: CATSRDSGPSNSPLHF.

V gene TRBV5-1 combines with J gene TRBJ1-1; maybe TRBD1 (6 bases). Germline CDR1 SGHRS, CDR2 YFSETQ. V was clipped by 3 bases and J by 1 base, with 10 bases between them. The CDR3 has 14 residues. In nucleotides, the CDR3 is TGCGCCAGCAGCTCGGGACAAGCGAACACTGAAGCTTTCTTT. It translates to CASSSGQANTEAFF.

V is TRBV6-1 and J is TRBJ1-6, with D possibly matching TRBD1 (6 bases). This CDR3 contains 15 residues. Trimming shortened V by 3 bases and J by 3 bases, and 9 bases separated the two germline ends. The germline CDR1 and CDR2 sequences are MNHNS and SASEGT. The CDR3 DNA reads as TGTGCCAGCAGTGATTCCAGGGGCTATAATTCACCCCTCCACTTT. The encoded protein is CASSDSRGYNSPLHF.

There are a few counts of this clone. The rearrangement joins TRBV14 to TRBJ2-1; 8 bases align to TRBD2. Germline CDR1 is SGHDN and CDR2 is FVKESK. The CDR3 sequence is 15 residues long. The ends lost 3 bases at V and 8 bases at J; junction bases unmatched: 9. CDR3 amino acids: CASSHTGLGRDEQFF. CDR3 coding DNA: TGTGCCAGCAGCCACACGGGACTAGGGCGCGATGAGCAGTTCTTC.

V is TRBV4-2 and J is TRBJ2-5, with 9 nucleotides matching TRBD2. The length of the CDR3 is 14 residues. J lost 4 bases, V lost 3 bases, and 3 bases had no gene match. Germline assignment: CDR1 LGHNA and CDR2 YNFKEQ. The CDR3, as DNA: TGTGCCAGCAGCCACCAACTAGCGGGAGAGACCCAGTACTTC. Translated, it gives CASSHQLAGETQYF.

V usage is TRBV18 and J usage is TRBJ2-5, with 7 bases that match TRBD2. CDR1 KGHSH and CDR2 LQKENI come from the germline V gene. V shed 0 bases and J 5 bases; nucleotides not matched to a gene: 9. CDR3 length equals 16 residues. The CDR3 nucleotides are TGTGCCAGCTCACCACCGGGAAGCGCGGGGGTGGAGACCCAGTACTTC. The encoded protein is CASSPPGSAGVETQYF.

The chain uses TRBV19 and TRBJ2-5; 7 bases map to TRBD2. The DNA matches TRBJ2-7 better at its end, which makes the J call doubtful. Germline loops: CDR1 LNHDA, CDR2 SQIVND (reference sequence). The length of the CDR3 is 14 residues. The CDR3 DNA is TGTGCCAGTAGTATATGGGGGGGGATCGACGAGCAGTACTTC. Its translation: CASSIWGGIDEQYF.